This TCR beta chain comes out of a study of T cells in narcolepsy. The table came from immunoSEQ multiplex PCR; TCRdb's copy has only in-frame clones and leaves some out. The sample yields 37,000 or so clones, approximately 86% seen once. This clone was observed a single time. Germline V lookup: CDR1 MGHRA, CDR2 YSYEKL. V lost 0 bases to trimming and J lost 0 bases, with 17 bases between them. The CDR3 contains 18 residues. Sequenced sample: CD45RA- memory CD4+ T cells from PBMCs. The chain has TRBV4-1 and TRBJ1-1; D perhaps matches TRBD1 (5 bases). The TCR originated in a human donor with narcolepsy. The CDR3 bases are TGCGCCAGCAGCCAAGATCCAATCTCAGGGAACATGAACACTGAAGCTTTCTTT. Protein product: CASSQDPISGNMNTEAFF.